The 10 T cell receptor beta chains given below trace back to one sample, sequenced in a study of T cells in Graves' hyperthyroidism and ophthalmopathy. TCR beta CDR3 sequences were amplified from RNA transcripts. TCR CDR3 regions were first amplified by RT-PCR with HTBI primers. Using its own MiXCR run on the multiplex PCR reads, TCRdb lists one record per CDR3 protein. The repertoire consists of around 560,000 distinct CDR3 sequences, with 16% occurring once and the leading ten covering roughly 18%. Sequenced material: blood. Every receptor here comes from a woman between 18 and 29 years old with Graves' hyperthyroidism.

The chain uses TRBV7-9 and TRBJ1-1; no clear D gene. This CDR3 spans 13 amino acids. V was trimmed by 4 bases and J by 8 bases, leaving 14 bases between them. Germline loops: CDR1 SEHNR, CDR2 FQNEAQ (reference sequence). The CDR3 reads CASSSRNEREAFF. In DNA, the CDR3 is TGTGCCAGCAGCTCTAGAAATGAGCGGGAAGCTTTCTTT.

In this sample, this clonotype turned up many times. The chain couples TRBV24-1 to TRBJ2-7; either TRBD1 or TRBD2 may fit D (5 bases each). The CDR3 has 14 amino acids. Germline V gene lookup returns CDR1 KGHDR and CDR2 SFDVKD. V lost 5 bases and J 0 bases, leaving 10 bases between the germline ends. Written as DNA, the CDR3 is TGTGCCACCAGTGGACCAGGGAGCTCCTACGAGCAGTACTTC. It codes for CATSGPGSSYEQYF.

This clonotype appeared many times. The chain employs TRBV7-9 and TRBJ1-1; maybe TRBD1 (5 bases). The germline CDR1 and CDR2 sequences are SEHNR and FQNEAQ (reference sequence). Trimming removed 5 bases from V and 0 bases from J, with 22 bases in between. There are 18 residues in the CDR3. The CDR3 DNA sequence: TGTGCCAGCAGCCTCCCTCCGGGACGGAAGTACATGAACACTGAAGCTTTCTTT. Translating gives CASSLPPGRKYMNTEAFF.

J is TRBJ1-6 and V is TRBV25-1; 8 nucleotides match TRBD1. Trimming took 6 bases from V and 0 from J; bases not matched to a gene: 4. Germline V lookup: CDR1 MGHDK, CDR2 SYGVNS. The length of the CDR3 is 16 residues. The CDR3 region is CASSHTGGSYNSPLHF. The CDR3 DNA follows: TGTGCCAGCAGCCATACAGGGGGCTCCTATAATTCACCCCTCCACTTT.

This clonotype was found many times. The gene calls are TRBV20-1 and TRBJ2-1; TRBD1 or TRBD2 may be the D gene (5 bases each). Trimming took 8 bases from V and 5 from J, leaving 10 bases between them. The CDR3 extends over 11 amino acids. Per the germline V gene, CDR1 is DFQATT and CDR2 is SNEGSKA (reference sequence). CDR3 amino acids: CSRDADNEQFF. Written as DNA, the CDR3 is TGCAGTCGGGACGCGGACAATGAGCAGTTCTTC.

The chain couples TRBV24-1 to TRBJ2-7; D is uncertain. The CDR3 loop spans 13 amino acids. Trimming took off 4 bases at V and 0 bases at J, with 6 bases between the two ends. Per the germline V gene, CDR1 is KGHDR and CDR2 is SFDVKD. The CDR3 region has the DNA TGTGCCACCAGTGAGAGCGCCTCCTACGAGCAGTACTTC. Translated, it gives CATSESASYEQYF.

This clonotype was observed a few times. This chain connects TRBV4-3 to TRBJ2-3; D remains unclear. Deletions cut 4 bases from V and 2 bases from J, with 10 bases between. The CDR3 is 14 residues long. Germline V gives CDR1 LGHNA, CDR2 YSLEER. The DNA for the CDR3 is TGCGCCAGCAGCCCCGGGCCCTACACAGATACGCAGTATTTT. Translation: CASSPGPYTDTQYF.

This clonotype has just a few counts. V usage is TRBV12-3 or TRBV12-4 and J usage is TRBJ1-4; D is unclear. Trimming cost V 4 bases and J 0 bases, with 15 bases left between them. The CDR3 has 17 amino acids. The CDR3 spells CASSWLAQVATNEKLFF. The CDR3 region has the DNA TGTGCCAGCAGTTGGTTGGCCCAGGTTGCAACTAATGAAAAACTGTTTTTT.

This clonotype was recorded a few times. The chain carries TRBV30 and TRBJ2-1, with 9 bases identical to TRBD1. The CDR3 runs to 13 residues. J lost 6 bases, V lost 2 bases, and 2 bases had no gene match. Germline loops: CDR1 GTSNPN, CDR2 SVGIG (reference sequence). The chain's CDR3 is CAWSLTGGNEQFF. In DNA, the CDR3 is TGTGCCTGGAGTCTGACAGGGGGCAATGAGCAGTTCTTC.

This clonotype has a count of ten or more. The V gene is TRBV2, the J gene TRBJ2-7; 8 positions match TRBD2. V trimming: 8 bases; J trimming: 0 bases; junction bases outside the gene matches: 9. Germline CDR1 reads SNHLY; CDR2 reads FYNNEI. The CDR3 is made up of 15 amino acids. The CDR3 protein is CASSVGGGNSYEQYF. The DNA for the CDR3 is TGTGCCAGCTCTGTCGGGGGGGGCAACTCCTACGAGCAGTACTTC.